These 6 T cell receptor beta chains came from one sample sequenced in a study of neoadjuvant anti-PD-1 for oral cavity cancer. Assay: immunoSEQ multiplex PCR; the TCRdb copy retains only in-frame clones and omits some. The profile shows 70,000 to 95,000 clones, 70% to 85% of them singletons. Sequenced material: PBMCs, taken before nivolumab (anti-PD-1) treatment. All receptors derive from a person between 40 and 79 years old with oral cavity squamous cell carcinoma.

V and J are TRBV27 and TRBJ2-7; D possibly corresponds to TRBD2 (6 bases). CDR3 size: 15 residues. V was cut by 6 bases and J by 3 bases, with 18 bases left in between. Germline CDR1 is MNHEY and CDR2 is SMNVEV (reference sequence). The CDR3 here is CASRGTGTHLYEQYF. CDR3 coding DNA: TGTGCCAGCAGGGGAACCGGGACTCACCTCTACGAGCAGTACTTC.

The rearrangement joins TRBV6-5 to TRBJ1-1; the D gene is possibly TRBD1 (5 bases). Looked up from germline, CDR1 is MNHEY and CDR2 is SVGAGI. The CDR3 covers 14 residues. The V end lost 6 bases, the J end lost 5 bases, and 16 bases lay between the germline ends. CDR3 residues: CASSHNEGRTEAFF. In DNA, the CDR3 is TGTGCCAGCAGCCACAATGAGGGGCGGACTGAAGCTTTCTTT.

This chain links TRBV30 with TRBJ2-1; D may be TRBD2 (5 bases). The germline gives CDR1 GTSNPN, CDR2 SVGIG (reference sequence). Trimming cost V 1 base and J 7 bases, with 5 bases left between them. The CDR3 is made up of 11 amino acids. The CDR3 coding sequence is TGTGCCTGGAGTGCGGGGAATGAGCAGTTCTTC. Translation: CAWSAGNEQFF.

The chain recombines TRBV11-2 with TRBJ1-2; D gene unclear. Germline CDR1 is SGHAT and CDR2 is FQNNGV. The CDR3 length is 12 residues. The V and J ends lost 3 bases and 8 bases respectively, with 10 bases between them. This CDR3 is CASSFPPGGYTF. CDR3 coding DNA: TGTGCCAGCAGCTTCCCCCCTGGGGGCTACACCTTC.

This chain links TRBV5-1 with TRBJ2-1; D is possibly TRBD1 (6 bases). This CDR3 is built from 13 residues. V was pared by 4 bases and J by 9 bases, with 14 bases between. CDR1 and CDR2 from the germline V gene are SGHRS and YFSETQ. The DNA for the CDR3 is TGCGCCAGCAGCATTGGGGGCGGATTTGAGCAGTTCTTC. Amino acid sequence: CASSIGGGFEQFF.

This chain uses TRBV25-1 with TRBJ2-1, with 14 bases aligning to TRBD2. Per germline, CDR1 MGHDK and CDR2 SYGVNS. The CDR3 has 18 residues. With 1 base clipped from V and 6 bases from J, the junction kept 8 bases outside the gene matches. The CDR3 loop is CASSESPRTSGRSNEQFF. CDR3 in DNA: TGTGCCAGCAGTGAATCCCCTCGGACTAGCGGGAGGAGCAATGAGCAGTTCTTC.